This T cell receptor (beta chain) was obtained from a study of cytomegalovirus exposure and HLA in healthy donors (TCRdb year 2017). The study in broad terms: An earlier analysis of several hundred of the donors reported 250 to 300 Gb of sequence data and around 100 million unique TCR beta sequences obtained from around 180 million T cells. An early release covering approximately 600 HLA-typed donors comprised about 300 gigabases of sequencing data and around 86 million unique TCR sequences. Among the roughly 400 genotyped donors, around 79% belonged to the genetic ancestry cluster associated with self-reported Caucasian donors. The study was designed to test whether signatures of past pathogen exposure could be identified by cataloging public T cell receptors. The T cell repertoires of 666 subjects were profiled by immunosequencing and related to cytomegalovirus serostatus. Besides the first cohort of around 700 subjects, a separate validation cohort made up of over 95 different subjects was used. The study combined high-throughput TCR immunosequencing, statistical association of individual TCRs with disease status, and machine learning to predict cytomegalovirus infection status. A later analysis re-analyzed previously published TCR beta repertoires from several hundred donors and added high-resolution HLA genotyping to study TCR occurrence patterns. In the later analysis, no new phenotypic data were used to find candidate immune exposures; instead, reliance was placed on TCR beta sequences and their occurrence across donors. To decide whether each TCR beta V gene segment behaved as functional or pseudogenic, an earlier analysis of approximately 600 of the donors relied on high-throughput TCR beta sequencing. Donor age, sex, ethnicity and CMV serostatus were collected together with the repertoire data. Genome-wide SNP genotypes for about 55% of the roughly 670 donors were used in a later genetic analysis, which treated that subset as a discovery cohort. Every discovery cohort repertoire had been produced on one sequencing platform. Both class I and class II loci were covered by HLA typing, at four-digit resolution. Typing coverage varied by locus: roughly 629-630 donors for A, B, C, DRB1 and DQB1; 522 for DQA1; some 610 for DPA1; more than 450 for DPB1. Roughly 5 DR-DQ haplotypes were handled as single units for association and clustering because linkage in the cohort was strong. Among a few hundred genotyped donors of the cohort, an average of around 240,000 unique TCR beta nucleotide sequences were sequenced per donor, roughly 20% of them non-productive.

In total, just over 650 healthy bone marrow donors made up the cohort. All cohort members were sampled while nominally healthy, although unrecorded immune exposures were likely present. The donor was CMV seronegative and was included in the group of under 450 seronegative cohort members. Each donor provided a peripheral blood sample, and peripheral blood mononuclear cells were used for TCR beta sequencing. Genomic DNA was extracted from the blood cell samples with the Qiagen DNeasy Blood Extraction Kit. About this clone itself: This receptor's antigen is unknown. There are no base qualities to consult, and no much larger clone falls within one base.

The CDR3 holds 15 amino acids from the cysteine to the phenylalanine. The kept DNA is CDR3 alone, 45 bases in frame from the first base. V is cut back by 5 bases and J by 6 bases, with 11 bases in the junction unmatched. CDR1 and CDR2, per the germline V gene (reference sequence), are LNHDA and SQIVND. The paper as a whole reports these results and caveats: Only TCR beta chains were sequenced in this cohort, and the absence of alpha or paired-chain data limited detectable features. Correlated functional status among segregating V segments might be attributable to linkage disequilibrium, but an unknown experimental factor could not be ruled out. A further reported finding was that TCR beta sequences accurately predicted the HLA-A and HLA-B alleles for most subjects in the first cohort. A later analysis found that HLA-associated TCR beta chains were more clonally expanded and had lower generation probabilities than equally common non-associated chains. In both the original and validation cohorts, the classifier was reported to diagnose cytomegalovirus status with high specificity and sensitivity. A cluster of highly shared sequence variants was judged likely to be a technical artifact of the sequencing pipeline. Most CMV-associated TCR beta chains appeared to be HLA-restricted in a later analysis, and the HLA associations seemed to be driven largely by CMV exposure. A few of the identified cytomegalovirus-associated TCR beta chains were confirmed in vitro to be specific for cytomegalovirus antigens. Roughly uniform sequencing depth across donors was assumed in presence/absence analyses, although this assumption may not hold. Several of the top co-occurrence clusters appeared to be linked to parvovirus B19, influenza, CMV and Epstein-Barr virus, according to a later analysis. Because counts were too low, roughly 16 rarely observed V segments, including chromosome 9 orphons, were left out of the earlier analysis of a few hundred of the donors. When HLA alleles, especially DR and DQ, strongly co-occurred, TCR associations were difficult to assign to individual alleles. V-gene and J-gene trimming of TCR beta chains was associated with a missense DCLRE1C variant in a later genetic analysis, and the association was replicated in an independent cohort. The only immune exposure information available for the cohort was CMV serostatus. In a later genetic analysis, fewer N-insertions in productive TCRs were reported among donors in an Asian-associated ancestry cluster than the roughly 640-donor mean. In the study, 150 to 200 TCR beta chains were listed as associated with cytomegalovirus. Most TCR sequences were seen in very few donors, while some public TCRs were found in many individuals. In a later analysis, over 15,000 TCR beta sequences were associated with specific HLA alleles at a false discovery rate of 0.05. A later analysis found that TCR association rates varied across HLA loci, with DRB1 alleles showing the most associated TCRs and HLA-C alleles the fewest. In an earlier analysis of around 600 of the donors, most TCR beta V segments were observed in productive rearrangements about 87% or about 30% of the time, broadly matching IMGT annotations. Because some donors lacked HLA typing at each locus, the association tests relied only on the typed subset. The authors suggested that the approach could potentially be extended to other disease states and immunological phenotypes. Some IMGT-functional V segments, including TRBV6-2 and TRBV6-3, could not be told apart with the 87-base-pair reads, so those segments were excluded.

The library relied on the immunoSEQ multiplex PCR assay. For the multiplex PCR, a mixture combining 60 forward primers for TCR Vbeta segments and 13 reverse primers for TCR Jbeta segments was used. Amplification of the CDR3 region of rearranged TCR beta genes was performed with a multiplex PCR assay on genomic DNA. Amplified TCR beta libraries were sequenced as 87-base-pair reads on the Illumina HiSeq System. Regarding the original processing steps: A later analysis counted tens of millions of unique TCR beta chains across the 600 to 850 repertoires, and roughly 10 million of these chains were shared by at least two donors. To remove PCR and sequencing errors, raw reads were error-corrected and collapsed into unique sequences using a nearest-neighbor algorithm that merged closely related sequences. Alignment of CDR3 sequences to IMGT reference sequences was used to assign V, D and J gene segments. Each retained sequence needed at least a six-nucleotide match to both a V gene segment and a J gene segment. A rearrangement was called productive if the CDR3 had no stop codons and remained in frame with V and J, and every other rearrangement was called non-productive. Following IMGT convention, CDR3 was defined as the stretch from the second conserved V-encoded cysteine to the conserved J-encoded phenylalanine. The earlier analysis of approximately 590 of the donors excluded any sequence lacking an unambiguous match to a single V gene segment. An earlier analysis of several hundred of the donors classified V segments as functional when productive rearrangements were above 56.7% and as segregating when the standard deviation between donors was above 5%. A statistical classification framework was built for diagnosing cytomegalovirus status from the catalog of TCR beta chain sequences. A later analysis assigned V and J genes by comparing TCR nucleotide sequences with IMGT/GENE-DB human TR gene sequences. In a later analysis, CDR3 sequences and most-parsimonious VDJ recombination scenarios were assigned using the TCRdist pipeline. In a later analysis, every TCR beta chain was defined by the combination of its CDR3 amino acid sequence and its V-gene family, and reads without a unique V-gene family were dropped. A later analysis removed 500 to 650 highly shared, low-generation-probability nucleotide sequences to deal with suspected cross-contamination and a sequencing artifact. A later analysis calculated a clonal expansion index for each public chain from normalized within-repertoire ranks of inferred template counts. In a later analysis, generation probabilities were computed using a VDJ recombination model fitted to out-of-frame rearrangements, and the results were checked against IGoR. In a later analysis, hypergeometric tests were used to score TCR-TCR, TCR-HLA and TCR-CMV co-occurrence, with a repertoire-size bias correction applied to TCR pairs. A later analysis estimated false discovery rates by permuting HLA or CMV assignments 20 times. In a later analysis, co-occurring TCRs were grouped using DBSCAN, with TCRdist sequence similarity added in when clustering inside HLA-allele-positive subsets. For co-occurrence clustering, repertoires with fewer than 30,000 or more than 120,000 public chains were excluded, along with four or five repertoires with anomalous nucleotide sharing. Drawn from immuneACCESS, this table holds only the in-frame rearrangements with V and J called that TCRdb kept. Clones are partly lost; checked studies trace under half to an unresolved V gene and leave the rest unexplained. That table furnishes V, J and clone size, whereas the DNA furnished D and trimming. For this sample the table gives 200,000 to 250,000 clones, of which more than 80% were detected only once. The top ten hold around 3% of the sample.

The receptor was isolated from a man aged 25-45 years in good health and CMV-seronegative. In this chain, TRBV19 is recombined with TRBJ2-3; 7 middle bases align to TRBD2. The sequenced material came from PBMCs. The DNA sequence follows: TGTGCCAGTAGTCCCGGGACTATAGGTTGGGATACGCAGTATTTT. It translates to CASSPGTIGWDTQYF. This CDR3, with the reference TRBV19 and TRBJ2-3 proteins standing in past its ends, gives the full variable domain DGGITQSPKYLFRKEGQNVTLSCEQNLNHDAMYWYRQDPGQGLRLIYYSQIVNDFQKGDIAEGYSVSREKKESFPLTVTSAQKNPTAFYLCASSPGTIGWDTQYFGPGTRLTVL.